This TCR beta chain was profiled in a study of T cell responses to AZD1222 COVID-19 vaccine. This clone was recorded once. The data were produced by immunoSEQ multiplex PCR, yet TCRdb's version contains in-frame clones alone and is incomplete. The table shows 100,000 to 150,000 clones, with 85% to 90% occurring only once. The sample here was peripheral blood, taken on day 0 of AZD1222 vaccination. The receptor was isolated from an adult in good health.

The CDR3, as DNA: TGTGCCAGCAGCCCGTGGGACAGGGAAGAGACCCAGTACTTC. Translated, it gives CASSPWDREETQYF. The rearrangement uses TRBV11-2 and TRBJ2-5; 9 bases match TRBD1. V gave up 5 bases and J gave up 3 bases; unmatched junction bases: 4. The CDR3 has 14 residues. Germline loops: CDR1 SGHAT, CDR2 FQNNGV.